Each of the 14 T cell receptor beta chains below was sequenced from the same sample in a study of T-cell reconstitution after alpha-beta-depleted transplantation in children. The TCRbeta library was prepared with unique molecular identifiers. TCRdb recomputed calls from the PCR reads with MiXCR, one row per CDR3 protein. Counted here are 600,000 to 800,000 distinct CDR3 sequences, around 13% occurring once; the ten biggest clones make up 0.65% to 0.9%. The sample was PBMCs, taken before TCRalphabeta/CD19-depleted stem cell transplant. The receptors here all came from a girl aged 2-9 years with congenital amegakaryocytic thrombocytopenia, due to receive a stem cell transplant.

The chain couples TRBV29-1 to TRBJ2-1; perhaps TRBD1 as D (6 bases). Germline CDR1 SQVTM, CDR2 ANQGSEA. Trimming took 7 bases from V and 6 from J, leaving 13 bases between them. This CDR3 contains 12 residues. The DNA of the CDR3 is TGCAGCGGGGGGCCGGGGCTCAATGAGCAGTTCTTC. Its protein is CSGGPGLNEQFF.

The rearrangement joins TRBV29-1 to TRBJ2-3; 7 nucleotides align to TRBD1. Germline V gene sequence: CDR1 SQVTM, CDR2 ANQGSEA. Trimming took 0 bases from V and 1 from J; bases not matched to a gene: 13. The CDR3 length is 18 residues. The chain's CDR3 is CSVEDPVGDRDGTDTQYF. The CDR3 coding sequence is TGCAGCGTTGAAGATCCGGTCGGAGACAGGGATGGCACAGATACGCAGTATTTT.

V is TRBV20-1 and J is TRBJ2-2; possibly TRBD2 for D (5 bases). V was shortened by 2 bases and J by 2 bases, with 9 bases between the two germline ends. The CDR3 has 14 residues. Germline-derived CDR1 and CDR2 are DFQATT and SNEGSKA (reference sequence). The CDR3 region has the DNA TGCAGTGCTAGACCAGCGGCAAACACCGGGGAGCTGTTTTTT. It is translated as CSARPAANTGELFF.

A few counts support this clonotype. The rearrangement joins TRBV29-1 to TRBJ2-4; D gene uncertain. Trimming removed 4 bases from V and 0 bases from J, with 13 bases in between. This CDR3 spans 15 amino acids. Germline V gene lookup returns CDR1 SQVTM and CDR2 ANQGSEA. CDR3 region: CSVASRFLAKNIQYF. CDR3 DNA: TGCAGCGTTGCATCCAGGTTTCTAGCCAAAAACATTCAGTACTTC.

This clonotype was seen only a few times. This chain joins TRBV4-2 and TRBJ2-5; 7 bases agree with TRBD1. CDR3 length: 15 amino acids. J lost 0 bases, V lost 3 bases, and 4 bases had no gene match. Germline V gene sequence: CDR1 LGHNA, CDR2 YNFKEQ. The CDR3 is CASSHLTGHQETQYF. The CDR3 DNA follows: TGTGCCAGCAGCCACCTGACAGGGCACCAAGAGACCCAGTACTTC.

The chain links TRBV15 to TRBJ1-5; D is uncertain. Germline assignment: CDR1 LNHNV and CDR2 YYDKDF (reference sequence). Trimming shortened V by 0 bases and J by 7 bases, and 13 bases separated the two germline ends. CDR3 size: 15 residues. The CDR3 DNA reads TGTGCCACCAGCAGAGATTTGATCCGGGAACAGCCCCAGCATTTT. Protein: CATSRDLIREQPQHF.

This clonotype was detected a few times. The chain combines TRBV5-1 with TRBJ1-5, with D unresolved. Trimming removed 1 base at V and 4 bases at J, with 6 bases between. The CDR3 is 13 residues long. Germline loops: CDR1 SGHRS, CDR2 YFSETQ. The CDR3 loop is CASSLTYNQPQHF. CDR3 coding DNA: TGCGCCAGCAGCTTGACCTATAATCAGCCCCAGCATTTT.

This clonotype was seen a few times. This chain joins TRBV20-1 and TRBJ2-5; TRBD2 is a possible D gene (5 bases). Trimming cost V 6 bases and J 4 bases, with 21 bases left between them. Germline V lookup: CDR1 DFQATT, CDR2 SNEGSKA (reference sequence). This CDR3 region has 15 residues. Here the CDR3 reads CSARPPPGNVETQYF. In DNA form, the CDR3 reads TGCAGTGCCCGCCCACCCCCGGGAAACGTAGAGACCCAGTACTTC.

This clonotype came up many times. The chain links TRBV4-1 to TRBJ2-3, with 7 positions matching TRBD1. Trimming removed 4 bases from V and 0 bases from J; junction bases left unmatched: 7. This CDR3 region has 16 residues. Germline CDR1 MGHRA, CDR2 YSYEKL. The CDR3 DNA is TGCGCCAGCAGCCTAATGGACAGGTCGAGCACAGATACGCAGTATTTT. Its protein product is CASSLMDRSSTDTQYF.

The chain combines TRBV20-1 with TRBJ2-1; no clear D gene. This CDR3 spans 14 amino acids. Germline V gives CDR1 DFQATT, CDR2 SNEGSKA (reference sequence). Trimming took 3 bases from V and 2 from J, leaving 11 bases between them. CDR3 in amino acids: CSARDPTPYNEQFF. As DNA, the CDR3 is TGCAGTGCTAGGGACCCCACCCCCTACAATGAGCAGTTCTTC.

This clonotype has at least ten counts. The J gene is TRBJ2-2, the V gene TRBV5-1; TRBD2 aligns across 7 bases. The junction had 8 bases not matched to a gene; V was cut back by 3 bases and J by 6 bases. The germline V gene encodes CDR1 SGHRS and CDR2 YFSETQ. This CDR3 comprises 15 residues. The CDR3 region has the DNA TGCGCCAGCAGCTCGGGACTATATCTGCCCGGGGAGCTGTTTTTT. Protein product: CASSSGLYLPGELFF.

The chain links TRBV5-1 to TRBJ2-3, with 9 bases matching TRBD2. Germline CDR1 SGHRS, CDR2 YFSETQ. The junction had 7 bases not matched to a gene; V was cut back by 3 bases and J by 5 bases. This CDR3 contains 15 residues. The CDR3 loop reads CASSSWTSAVDTQYF. DNA for the CDR3: TGCGCCAGCAGCTCTTGGACTAGCGCAGTAGATACGCAGTATTTT.

In its sample, this clonotype was seen a few times. J is TRBJ2-3 and V is TRBV10-1, with 14 bases that match TRBD2. The CDR3 extends over 19 amino acids. Germline values: CDR1 WNHNN, CDR2 SYGVQD (reference sequence). Trimming cost V 9 bases and J 3 bases; bases outside gene matches: 17. The CDR3 DNA reads as TGCGCCAGTCCGGGACTAGCGGGAGAGCCGAAGAGTTCTACAGATACGCAGTATTTT. Residues: CASPGLAGEPKSSTDTQYF.

The genes are TRBV7-2 and TRBJ2-2; D remains ambiguous. V was shortened by 2 bases and J by 6 bases, with 10 bases between the two germline ends. The CDR3 length is 14 residues. Germline CDR1 and CDR2: SGHTA and FQGNSA. This chain's CDR3 is CASSLMGSAGELFF. For the CDR3, the DNA is TGTGCCAGCAGCTTAATGGGTTCAGCCGGGGAGCTGTTTTTT.